This T cell receptor beta chain is drawn from a study of T cells in tuberculosis. At the level of the study: Samples predate treatment or fall within its first 7 days.

The CDR3 length is 16 residues. Germline V gene sequence: CDR1 LNHNV, CDR2 YYDKDF (reference sequence). The ends were cut back, 0 bases at V and 2 bases at J, with 13 bases in the middle. Regarding time point: new active TB diagnosis, blood taken before or within 7 days of starting treatment. Libraries were prepared by immunoSEQ multiplex PCR; TCRdb keeps only in-frame clonotypes and omits some of them. This sample has approximately 22,000 clones, with around 82% found just once. As for this clone: The target antigen is unknown.

Study findings and constraints: Active tuberculosis alpha repertoires lay closer to GMM-specific TCRs than controls'. Selection depended on which cryopreserved specimens were available.

The rearrangement joins TRBV15 to TRBJ1-2; D gene uncertain. Material: PBMCs, obtained at tuberculosis diagnosis. This TCR was sampled from an adult with tuberculosis. The chain's CDR3 is CATSRDRASLNYGYTF. The CDR3 bases are TGTGCCACCAGCAGAGATAGGGCTAGCTTGAACTATGGCTACACCTTC.